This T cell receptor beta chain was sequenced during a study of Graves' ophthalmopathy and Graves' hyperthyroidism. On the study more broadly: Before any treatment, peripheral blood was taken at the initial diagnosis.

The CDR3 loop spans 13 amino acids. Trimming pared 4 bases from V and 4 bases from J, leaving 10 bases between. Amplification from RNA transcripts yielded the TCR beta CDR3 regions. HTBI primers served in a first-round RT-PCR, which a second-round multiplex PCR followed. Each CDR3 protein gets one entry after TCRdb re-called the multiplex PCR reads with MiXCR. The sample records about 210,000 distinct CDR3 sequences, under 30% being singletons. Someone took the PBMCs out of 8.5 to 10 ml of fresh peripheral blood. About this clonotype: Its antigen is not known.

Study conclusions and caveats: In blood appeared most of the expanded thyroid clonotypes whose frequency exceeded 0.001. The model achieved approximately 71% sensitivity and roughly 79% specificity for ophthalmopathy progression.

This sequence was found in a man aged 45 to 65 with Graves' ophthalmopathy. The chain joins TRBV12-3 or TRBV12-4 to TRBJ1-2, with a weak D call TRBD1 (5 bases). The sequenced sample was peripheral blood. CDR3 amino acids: CASSSGTRYGYTF. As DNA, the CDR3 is TGTGCCAGCAGTTCCGGGACGCGCTATGGCTACACCTTC.